The 23 T cell receptor beta chains below were found in one sample sequenced in a study of a mutant IDH1 vaccine in newly diagnosed glioma. The method was immunoSEQ multiplex PCR; TCRdb's version includes in-frame clones alone and lacks a portion of them. The sample includes around 16,000 clones, 70% to 80% seen only once; the top ten take 9% to 10%. The time point is: baseline, week 1 (first vaccination visit). Regarding treatment: pre-vaccination baseline after standard-of-care therapy. The material sequenced was PBMCs, taken from a glioma patient treated with radiotherapy, temozolomide or both. These receptor sequences come from a man aged 35 to 55 with glioma.

The rearrangement uses TRBV29-1 and TRBJ2-7, with D maybe TRBD2 (6 bases). The CDR3 is made up of 14 amino acids. Trimming left V 4 bases short and J 9 bases short, with 22 bases between. Germline loops: CDR1 SQVTM, CDR2 ANQGSEA. The CDR3, as DNA: TGCAGCGTTGGGGCCGGAGGGCGGGCAACCCGGCAGTACTTC. Its protein product is CSVGAGGRATRQYF.

This clone was seen just once. This chain connects TRBV12-5 to TRBJ2-5; possibly TRBD1 for D (6 bases). V lost 6 bases to trimming and J lost 4 bases, with 15 bases between them. CDR1 LGHNT and CDR2 FRNRAP come from the germline V gene. The CDR3 consists of 14 residues. The CDR3 coding sequence is TGTGCTAGTGGCAGACAGGCACGGGGAGAGACCCAGTACTTC. Protein: CASGRQARGETQYF.

The chain carries TRBV28 and TRBJ2-1; a possible D gene is TRBD2 (6 bases). CDR1 is MDHEN, CDR2 SYDVKM, per germline. Trimming left V 3 bases short and J 6 bases short, with 15 bases between. This CDR3 spans 15 amino acids. In nucleotides, the CDR3 is TGTGCCAGCAGTTTTCGAGGGAGGAGCCCCAATGAGCAGTTCTTC. As protein: CASSFRGRSPNEQFF.

The gene calls are TRBV28 and TRBJ1-2; D may be TRBD1 (6 bases). The CDR3 runs 13 residues. CDR1 is MDHEN, CDR2 SYDVKM, per germline. V lost 5 bases to trimming and J lost 8 bases, with 15 bases between them. Written as DNA, the CDR3 is TGTGCCAGCAGTCGGACAGTTTCTCCGGGCTACACCTTC. Its translation is CASSRTVSPGYTF.

This clone was counted once. The chain has TRBV6-5 and TRBJ1-5; D perhaps matches TRBD1 (5 bases). The CDR3 extends over 15 amino acids. Germline CDR1 reads MNHEY; CDR2 reads SVGAGI. V was cut by 0 bases and J by 6 bases, with 12 bases left in between. The chain's CDR3 is CASSYSGGVGQPQHF. The CDR3 DNA is TGTGCCAGCAGTTACTCGGGGGGGGTCGGTCAGCCCCAGCATTTT.

The chain uses TRBV9 and TRBJ2-1, with 8 bases identical to TRBD2. V gave up 3 bases and J gave up 0 bases; unmatched junction bases: 2. Germline V lookup: CDR1 SGDLS, CDR2 YYNGEE. There are 15 residues in the CDR3. CDR3 residues: CASSASGSSYNEQFF. Written as DNA, the CDR3 is TGTGCCAGCAGCGCCAGCGGGAGCTCCTACAATGAGCAGTTCTTC.

This clone appeared a single time. The chain has TRBV28 and TRBJ2-2; D might be TRBD1 or TRBD2, each matching 5 bases. The germline V gene has CDR1 MDHEN and CDR2 SYDVKM. V gave up 7 bases and J gave up 8 bases, with 17 bases separating them. The CDR3 sequence is 14 residues long. The CDR3 bases are TGTGCCAGCAAAGGGGAAAGGAGGACTGGGGAGCTGTTTTTT. This gives the protein CASKGERRTGELFF.

This rearrangement joins TRBV6-5 to TRBJ1-6; D is undetermined. Germline V gene data show CDR1 as MNHEY and CDR2 as SVGAGI. CDR3 size: 15 residues. The germline V and J ends were trimmed by 0 bases and 7 bases, with 10 bases remaining between them. CDR3 amino acids: CASSYSGTINSPLHF. The CDR3 DNA sequence: TGTGCCAGCAGTTACTCGGGCACGATCAATTCACCCCTCCACTTT.

This clone was seen once. The chain combines TRBV19 with TRBJ2-3; D perhaps matches TRBD1 (5 bases). CDR3 length: 14 amino acids. V was cut by 2 bases and J by 4 bases, with 10 bases left in between. Germline V gene sequence: CDR1 LNHDA, CDR2 SQIVND (reference sequence). The CDR3 reads CASSIQGLPDTQYF. As DNA, the CDR3 is TGTGCCAGTAGTATACAGGGTCTGCCAGATACGCAGTATTTT.

V gene TRBV19 combines with J gene TRBJ2-4; D unresolved. The germline V and J ends were trimmed by 6 bases and 1 base, with 4 bases remaining between them. The CDR3 runs 12 residues. Germline CDR1 LNHDA, CDR2 SQIVND (reference sequence). CDR3 DNA: TGTGCCAGTAGCCCTGCCAAAAACATTCAGTACTTC. The encoded protein is CASSPAKNIQYF.

This chain uses TRBV6-1 with TRBJ2-1; D not resolved. The ends were cut back, 6 bases at V and 4 bases at J, with 10 bases in the middle. Germline CDR1 and CDR2: MNHNS and SASEGT. The CDR3 extends over 13 amino acids. CDR3 loop: CASRWTDYNEQFF. The CDR3 DNA follows: TGTGCCAGCAGGTGGACGGATTACAATGAGCAGTTCTTC.

The V call is TRBV5-4, the J call TRBJ2-5; D call uncertain. V lost 3 bases, J lost 7 bases, and 16 bases lay in between. CDR3 length equals 14 residues. Germline V gene sequence: CDR1 SGHNT, CDR2 YYREEE (reference sequence). The CDR3 coding sequence is TGTGCCAGCAGCTCGTTGATATCCTCGGGGACCCAGTACTTC. It is translated as CASSSLISSGTQYF. Complete variable domain (other parts from reference TRBV5-4 and TRBJ2-5): ETGVTQSPTHLIKTRGQQVTLRCSSQSGHNTVSWYQQALGQGPQFIFQYYREEENGRGNFPPRFSGLQFPNYSSELNVNALELDDSALYLCASSSLISSGTQYFGPGTRLLVL.

The chain combines TRBV7-2 with TRBJ2-1, with D possibly TRBD2 on 5 matching bases. Germline CDR1 reads SGHTA; CDR2 reads FQGNSA. The CDR3 runs to 15 residues. The V gene lost 8 bases and the J gene lost 0 bases, with 14 bases spanning the gap. CDR3 sequence reads: CASSEGSSSYNEQFF. CDR3 coding DNA: TGTGCCAGCTCCGAGGGCTCCAGCTCCTACAATGAGCAGTTCTTC.

CDR3 DNA sequence: TGTGCCAGTAGTATAGATCTATCCACCGCCTACAATGAGCAGTTCTTC. Its translation is CASSIDLSTAYNEQFF. This rearrangement joins TRBV19 to TRBJ2-1; D is unclear. This CDR3 has 16 residues. CDR1 and CDR2 from the germline V gene are LNHDA and SQIVND (reference sequence). With 0 bases removed from V and 2 bases from J, the gap between germline ends came to 11 bases.

V is TRBV4-1 and J is TRBJ2-7; D gene unclear. Looked up from germline, CDR1 is MGHRA and CDR2 is YSYEKL. The CDR3 has 13 amino acids. With 4 bases removed from V and 4 bases from J, the gap between germline ends came to 11 bases. The CDR3 bases are TGCGCCAGCAGCCCTCCGGAGAGTTACGAGCAGTACTTC. Translation gives CASSPPESYEQYF.

V usage is TRBV6-7 and J usage is TRBJ2-7; tentative D call: TRBD1 (5 bases). TRBV6-7 is an ORF; its function is uncertain. This CDR3 contains 14 residues. V gave up 5 bases and J gave up 4 bases, with 15 bases separating them. The CDR3 DNA sequence: TGTGCCAGCAGTGCCTTGAAGGGGCTTTACGAGCAGTACGTC. Protein: CASSALKGLYEQYV.

The V and J genes are TRBV5-1 and TRBJ1-2, with unresolved D. The length of the CDR3 is 14 residues. The ends were cut back, 0 bases at V and 4 bases at J, with 10 bases in the middle. In germline, CDR1 is SGHRS, CDR2 YFSETQ. CDR3 loop: CASSLESSLYGYTF. CDR3 DNA: TGCGCCAGCAGCTTGGAGTCGTCTCTCTATGGCTACACCTTC. Together with reference TRBV5-1 and TRBJ1-2, the CDR3 gives the full variable domain: KAGVTQTPRYLIKTRGQQVTLSCSPISGHRSVSWYQQTPGQGLQFLFEYFSETQRNKGNFPGRFSGRQFSNSRSEMNVSTLELGDSALYLCASSLESSLYGYTFGSGTRLTVV.

The CDR3: CASSSWAGEMEV. DNA of the CDR3: TGTGCCAGCAGCTCCTGGGCAGGGGAGATGGAGGTC. The V gene is TRBV5-4, the J gene TRBJ2-7, with D possibly matching TRBD1 (6 bases). This CDR3 region has 12 residues. Germline V gene data show CDR1 as SGHNT and CDR2 as YYREEE (reference sequence).

This chain uses TRBV11-1 with TRBJ2-1; TRBD2 aligns across 15 bases. V was pared by 4 bases and J by 7 bases, with 8 bases of the junction left unmatched. Germline CDR1 and CDR2: SGHAT and FQDESV (reference sequence). This CDR3 contains 17 residues. CDR3 DNA: TGTGCCAGCAGCTCAATATGGACTAGCGGGAGGGGTAATGAGCAGTTCTTC. Encoded protein: CASSSIWTSGRGNEQFF.

The chain joins TRBV5-8 to TRBJ2-5; the D call may be TRBD1 or TRBD2 (5 bases each). CDR3 length: 14 amino acids. Germline CDR1 and CDR2: SGHTS and YDEGEE. Trimming shortened V by 0 bases and J by 4 bases, and 10 bases separated the two germline ends. The CDR3 nucleotides are TGTGCCAGCAGCTTGGTGGGGGTTGGAGAGACCCAGTACTTC. Amino acids: CASSLVGVGETQYF.

A single count supports this clone. V usage is TRBV7-9 and J usage is TRBJ2-3; D gene ambiguous. The CDR3 has 13 residues. V was trimmed by 2 bases and J by 4 bases, leaving 7 bases between them. Germline V gene lookup returns CDR1 SEHNR and CDR2 FQNEAQ (reference sequence). The CDR3 bases are TGTGCCAGCAGCTTAACTCCGCCAGATACGCAGTATTTT. Its translation: CASSLTPPDTQYF. Using reference TRBV7-9 and TRBJ2-3 for the parts outside the CDR3, the full variable domain is DTGVSQNPRHKITKRGQNVTFRCDPISEHNRLYWYRQTLGQGPEFLTYFQNEAQLEKSRLLSDRFSAERPKGSFSTLEIQRTEQGDSAMYLCASSLTPPDTQYFGPGTRLTVL.

The count of this clone is one. The J gene is TRBJ2-1, the V gene TRBV4-1; D unresolved. Per germline, CDR1 MGHRA and CDR2 YSYEKL. Trimming removed 5 bases at V and 4 bases at J, with 9 bases between. The CDR3 has 13 amino acids. For the CDR3, the DNA is TGCGCCAGCAGCTCCGACGGGTACAATGAGCAGTTCTTC. This gives the protein CASSSDGYNEQFF.

The chain joins TRBV27 to TRBJ1-2; the D is unclear. Trimming removed 5 bases from V and 5 bases from J, with 12 bases in between. In germline, CDR1 is MNHEY, CDR2 SMNVEV (reference sequence). The CDR3 runs to 13 residues. The CDR3: CASSRRREYGYTF. The CDR3 nucleotides read TGTGCCAGCAGTCGACGCCGGGAATATGGCTACACCTTC.